Described below is a single T cell receptor beta chain sequence and its context. The entry originates in a study of identical twins. TCRdb passed the 5' RACE reads through MiXCR, listing each CDR3 protein once. Among roughly 540,000 distinct CDR3 sequences, 20% to 25% were seen once, and the ten largest hold roughly 0.91%. The CDR3 sequence is 17 residues long. V lost 4 bases and J lost 6; bases outside the gene matches: 15. Germline CDR1 reads KGHSH; CDR2 reads LQKENI. Separately, the same data were catalogued under a study of T cells expressing NK-cell markers.

The V gene is TRBV18, the J gene TRBJ2-3; 8 nucleotides match TRBD2. The receptor comes from a woman aged 18-35 years in good health. Sample: CD4+ T cells sorted from blood. This CDR3 reads CASSRGKGSGRADTQYF. The CDR3 DNA reads TGTGCCAGCTCACGAGGAAAAGGGTCCGGGAGGGCGGATACGCAGTATTTT.